Listed below are T cell receptor beta chains from one sample, sequenced in a study of molecular identifiers for immune sequencing clone quantification. TCRdb reanalysed the PCR reads using MiXCR and keeps one entry per CDR3 protein. The repertoire holds approximately 20,000 distinct CDR3 sequences, about a fifth seen once, with around 6% in the top ten. Sample: naive CD8+ T cells from blood, with Jurkat cell RNA spiked in. The source is a human donor in good health. Some libraries in this study had Jurkat cell RNA spiked in. CDR3s include the opening cysteine and the closing phenylalanine or tryptophan. D genes are given only for firm matches. Size values are once, few and many counts, or a class for expanded clones, and some rows have none.

V	size	J	D	CDR3	DNA
TRBV7-9	many	TRBJ2-7	-	CASSLPGTYEQYF	TGTGCCAGCAGCTTACCAGGTACCTACGAGCAGTACTTC
TRBV27	-	TRBJ2-7	TRBD2	CASSSLAGGPYEQYF	TGTGCCAGCAGTTCCTTGGCGGGAGGGCCGTACGAGCAGTACTTC
TRBV28	-	TRBJ2-2	TRBD2	CASSPHRTSGRRGAGELFF	TGTGCCAGCAGTCCGCATCGGACTAGCGGGAGGCGGGGCGCCGGGGAGCTGTTTTTT
TRBV6-2/TRBV6-3	few	TRBJ2-7	TRBD1	CASSYQSHGTGGYEQYF	TGTGCCAGCAGTTACCAATCCCACGGGACAGGGGGCTACGAGCAGTACTTC
TRBV9	many	TRBJ1-1	-	CASSVSNMNTEAFF	TGTGCCAGCAGCGTCTCCAATATGAACACTGAAGCTTTCTTT
TRBV19	once	TRBJ2-1	-	CASSIEGEDGQFF	TGTGCCAGTAGTATCGAGGGTGAGGATGGGCAGTTCTTC
TRBV21-1	few	TRBJ2-2	-	CASSKERQGLGGEELFF	TGTGCCAGCAGCAAAGAACGCCAGGGTCTTGGAGGCGAGGAGCTGTTTTTT
TRBV6-2/TRBV6-3	-	TRBJ2-7	-	CASSPAGREVSEQYF	TGTGCCAGCAGTCCTGCTGGGCGGGAAGTATCCGAGCAGTACTTC
TRBV12-3/TRBV12-4	medium-sized	TRBJ2-5	-	CASSLISQETQYF	TGTGCCAGCAGTTTAATAAGCCAAGAGACCCAGTACTTC
TRBV13	-	TRBJ2-7	-	CASSLGLDTTYEQYF	TGTGCCAGCAGCTTAGGCCTCGACACAACCTACGAGCAGTACTTC
TRBV6-5	many	TRBJ2-5	TRBD1	CASSYWDSKETQYF	TGTGCCAGCAGTTATTGGGACAGCAAAGAGACCCAGTACTTC
TRBV28	many	TRBJ2-5	TRBD1	CASNHPGGEETQYF	TGTGCCAGCAACCACCCAGGGGGAGAGGAGACCCAGTACTTC
TRBV7-9	once	TRBJ2-7	-	CASSPGASYEQYF	TGTGCCAGCAGCCCAGGGGCCTCCTACGAGCAGTACTTC
TRBV27	many	TRBJ2-1	-	CASTPIGTGSYNEQFF	TGTGCCAGCACCCCAATCGGGACCGGTTCCTACAATGAGCAGTTCTTC
TRBV11-2	few	TRBJ2-7	-	CASSLGFDHSYEQYF	TGTGCCAGCAGCTTAGGTTTCGACCATTCCTACGAGCAGTACTTC
TRBV5-1	many	TRBJ2-6	TRBD1	CAIQPPRDREPLSGANVLTF	TGCGCCATCCAGCCCCCACGTGACAGGGAGCCACTCTCTGGGGCCAACGTCCTGACTTTC
TRBV5-1	medium-sized	TRBJ2-7	-	CASSLGYPGHSYEQYF	TGCGCCAGCAGCTTGGGCTATCCCGGCCACTCCTACGAGCAGTACTTC
TRBV25-1	many	TRBJ2-1	TRBD2	CASSERGLAGYNEQFF	TGTGCCAGCAGTGAAAGGGGACTAGCGGGGTACAATGAGCAGTTCTTC
TRBV15	many	TRBJ2-7	TRBD1	CATSGRQGQAFSAYEQYF	TGTGCCACCAGCGGACGACAGGGACAGGCTTTTTCGGCCTACGAGCAGTACTTC
TRBV28	many	TRBJ2-3	-	CASSTTRKADTQYF	TGTGCCAGCAGTACTACAAGGAAAGCAGATACGCAGTATTTT
TRBV7-7	few	TRBJ2-5	-	CASSLAGGSQETQYF	TGTGCTAGCAGCTTAGCTGGGGGATCACAAGAGACCCAGTACTTC
TRBV27	medium-sized	TRBJ1-2	-	CASSLSPGFYGYTF	TGTGCCAGCAGTTTATCCCCGGGGTTCTATGGCTACACCTTC
TRBV13	-	TRBJ2-2	-	CASSWPGDTGELFF	TGTGCCAGCAGCTGGCCGGGGGACACCGGGGAGCTGTTTTTT
TRBV28	once	TRBJ1-5	-	CASSWDNTFNQPQHF	TGTGCCAGCAGTTGGGACAATACCTTCAATCAGCCCCAGCATTTT
TRBV5-1	-	TRBJ2-3	-	CASSQTTDSYDTQYF	TGCGCCAGCAGCCAAACAACAGACAGCTACGATACGCAGTATTTT
TRBV9	many	TRBJ2-7	TRBD2	CASSPRGGSSYEQYF	TGTGCCAGCAGCCCGCGCGGGGGGAGCTCCTACGAGCAGTACTTC
TRBV12-3/TRBV12-4	many	TRBJ2-1	-	CASSLFTYNEQFF	TGTGCCAGCAGTTTATTTACTTACAATGAGCAGTTCTTC
TRBV7-9	medium-sized	TRBJ2-1	-	CASSLVGGRNNEQFF	TGTGCCAGCAGCTTAGTAGGCGGACGGAACAATGAGCAGTTCTTC
TRBV9	-	TRBJ2-7	-	CASSNGGEKGEQYF	TGTGCCAGCAGCAACGGGGGAGAGAAGGGCGAGCAGTACTTC
TRBV28	many	TRBJ2-2	-	CASSFGGGTGELFF	TGTGCCAGCAGTTTTGGAGGTGGGACCGGGGAGCTGTTTTTT
TRBV7-9	medium-sized	TRBJ1-1	-	CASSLGTANEAFF	TGTGCCAGCAGCTTAGGGACAGCAAATGAAGCTTTCTTT
TRBV7-9	-	TRBJ2-7	TRBD2	CASSGTSPYEQYF	TGTGCCAGCAGCGGGACTAGTCCCTACGAGCAGTACTTC
TRBV10-2	-	TRBJ2-2	-	CASSSEIGELFF	TGCGCCAGCAGTTCGGAGATAGGGGAGCTGTTTTTT
TRBV12-3/TRBV12-4	many	TRBJ1-1	-	CASSVQGGTEAFF	TGTGCCAGCAGTGTACAGGGCGGCACTGAAGCTTTCTTT
TRBV7-2	medium-sized	TRBJ2-4	TRBD2	CASRGEGIQYF	TGTGCCAGCAGGGGGGAGGGCATTCAGTACTTC
TRBV7-2	-	TRBJ2-1	-	CASSFCFSTGGWDEQFF	TGTGCCAGCAGCTTCTGCTTTTCGACCGGGGGATGGGATGAGCAGTTCTTC
TRBV7-9	many	TRBJ2-5	TRBD1	CASSPRTGGEKTQYF	TGTGCCAGCAGCCCACGGACAGGGGGCGAGAAGACCCAGTACTTC
TRBV6-2/TRBV6-3	-	TRBJ2-3	-	CASSYAGTSTDTQYF	TGTGCCAGCAGTTACGCGGGGACTTCCACAGATACGCAGTATTTT
TRBV29-1	-	TRBJ2-3	-	CSVEDLEENSGSFSDTQYF	TGCAGCGTTGAAGATCTAGAAGAAAATAGTGGCAGTTTTTCTGATACGCAGTATTTT
TRBV5-6	many	TRBJ2-1	TRBD1	CASSLDWTGINEQFF	TGTGCCAGCAGCTTGGATTGGACAGGGATCAATGAGCAGTTCTTC
TRBV20-1	many	TRBJ1-6	-	CSARDTRARGNSPLHF	TGCAGTGCTAGAGATACTCGGGCCAGGGGTAATTCACCCCTCCACTTT
TRBV12-3/TRBV12-4	many	TRBJ1-5	-	CASSLPGSNQPQHF	TGTGCCAGCAGTCTCCCGGGGAGCAATCAGCCCCAGCATTTT
TRBV9	-	TRBJ2-1	-	CASSEGDEQFF	TGTGCCAGCAGCGAAGGGGATGAGCAGTTCTTC
TRBV10-1	-	TRBJ1-6	-	CANPDNSPLHF	TGCGCCAACCCTGATAATTCACCCCTCCACTTT